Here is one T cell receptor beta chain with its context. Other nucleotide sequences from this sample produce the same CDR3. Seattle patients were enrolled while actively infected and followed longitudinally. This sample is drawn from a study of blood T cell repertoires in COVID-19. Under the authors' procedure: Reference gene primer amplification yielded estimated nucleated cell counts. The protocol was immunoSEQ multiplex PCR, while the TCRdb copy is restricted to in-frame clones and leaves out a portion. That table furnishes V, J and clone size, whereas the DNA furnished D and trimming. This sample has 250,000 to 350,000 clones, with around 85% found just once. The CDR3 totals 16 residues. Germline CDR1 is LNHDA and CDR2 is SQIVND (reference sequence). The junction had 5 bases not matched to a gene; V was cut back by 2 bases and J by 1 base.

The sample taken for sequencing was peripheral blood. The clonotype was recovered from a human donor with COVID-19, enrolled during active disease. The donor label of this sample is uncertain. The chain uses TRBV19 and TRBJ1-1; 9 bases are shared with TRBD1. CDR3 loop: CASSITGGLPNTEAFF. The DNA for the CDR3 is TGTGCCAGTAGTATAACAGGGGGCTTGCCGAACACTGAAGCTTTCTTT.